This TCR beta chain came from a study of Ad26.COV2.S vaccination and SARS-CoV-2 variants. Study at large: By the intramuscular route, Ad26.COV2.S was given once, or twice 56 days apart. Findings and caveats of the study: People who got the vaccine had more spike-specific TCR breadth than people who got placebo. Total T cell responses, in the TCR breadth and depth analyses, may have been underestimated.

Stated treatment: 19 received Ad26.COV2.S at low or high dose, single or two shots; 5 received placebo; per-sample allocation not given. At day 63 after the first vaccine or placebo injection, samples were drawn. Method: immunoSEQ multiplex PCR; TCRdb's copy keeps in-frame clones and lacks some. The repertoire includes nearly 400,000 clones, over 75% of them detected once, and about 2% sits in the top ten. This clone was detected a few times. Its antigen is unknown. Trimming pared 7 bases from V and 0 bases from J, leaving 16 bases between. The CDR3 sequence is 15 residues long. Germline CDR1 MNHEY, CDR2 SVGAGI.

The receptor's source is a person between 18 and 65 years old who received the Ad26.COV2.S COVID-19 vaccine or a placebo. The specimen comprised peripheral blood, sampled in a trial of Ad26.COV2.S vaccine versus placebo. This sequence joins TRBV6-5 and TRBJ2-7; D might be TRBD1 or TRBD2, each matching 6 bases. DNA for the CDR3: TGTGCCAGCACCCAAGGAGGGGGGAGCTCCTACGAGCAGTACTTC. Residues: CASTQGGGSSYEQYF.